This T cell receptor (beta chain) stems from a study of monozygotic twins with inflammatory bowel disease (dated by TCRdb to about 2019). Broadly, across the study: The full study comprised around 28 monozygotic twin pairs: nine German pairs (four IBD-concordant, five IBD-discordant) and 19 IBD-discordant Danish pairs. Within discordant pairs, disease-associated traits were sought mainly by comparing IBD patients with their genetically identical healthy co-twins. Each individual had, on average, about 151 000 unique TCRalpha sequences and 181 000 unique TCRbeta sequences available for analysis.

Library preparation used 5' RACE. The input for every TCR library was 3500 ng of total RNA. cDNA was synthesized with SMARTScribe reverse transcriptase in eight separate reactions per sample. During cDNA synthesis, template switching introduced unique molecular identifiers that contained a 6-nucleotide sample barcode. TCRalpha and TCRbeta cDNA was amplified in two nested PCRs of around 15 and 9 cycles, and bead purification was carried out after each PCR. Before amplification, the cDNA was both treated with uracil DNA-glycosylase and purified with the QIAquick PCR purification kit. The second PCR was the step at which Illumina TruSeq-compatible adapters and sample-specific barcodes were added. TapeStation and Qubit were used to check library quality and concentration, and 5 ng of each library went into the pool. Sequencing of pooled libraries was carried out on an Illumina HiSeq2500 single-index Rapid Run using 2 x 100 bp reads and custom sequencing primers. As for the original processing: UMI-based consensus assembly with MiGEC version 1.2.6 was used to correct PCR and sequencing errors. MiXCR version 2.1.1 was used to carry out V(D)J alignment, clonotype assembly and CDR3 extraction. To normalise gene usage, clonotype sharing and MAIT/NKT TCR abundance, the analysis used the top 1000, 10 000 and 20 000 clonotypes per sample. Diversity was computed as the inverse Simpson index with the vegan R package after downsampling to 27 000 UMIs. Paired Mann-Whitney U tests on discordant twin pairs were used, with Benjamini-Hochberg multiple-testing correction. TCRdb reprocessed the sequencing reads and holds a single record per CDR3 protein sequence, with no DNA. Here the V and J calls rest on TCRdb's processing, not on the authors' analysis. The sample's table lists a count of about 300,000 distinct CDR3 sequences. Roughly 5.8% of the sample lies in the top ten.

Here is what the overall study found, with its caveats: Because patients received different immunosuppressive treatments, the repertoires may have picked up extra background noise and variability between individuals. The results gave no support for a single strong signal or clonotype linked to IBD. Distinction between different T cell subtypes could not be achieved in the analysis. IBD patients had lower TCRbeta repertoire diversity, measured by the inverse Simpson index, than their healthy co-twins. IBD patients shared fewer clonotypes with other individuals than healthy twins did, most markedly in patients showing signs of disease activity. Concordant and discordant twins showed no difference in repertoire similarity, possibly because of limited statistical power.

From each donor, a roughly 2.6 ml peripheral blood sample was collected into PAXgene tubes and stored at -80 degrees C. Without T cell sorting, total RNA was isolated from whole blood using the PAXgene blood miRNA kit on an automated QIAcube. Deep TCRalpha and TCRbeta repertoire profiling with unique molecular barcoding was performed on peripheral blood of monozygotic twin pairs concordant or discordant for inflammatory bowel disease. For every twin pair, smoking habits were documented, and each individual was categorised as a current, former or never smoker. For this clonotype: It lacks a known antigen.

The CDR3 measures 15 amino acids from cysteine to phenylalanine. No DNA sequence was recorded. The germline V gene (reference sequence) supplies CDR1 SSHAT and CDR2 FNYEAQ. Recombination joined TRBV7-7 with TRBJ2-1; the D gene TCRdb calls, TRBD1, cannot be checked with no DNA. What was sequenced was blood. The sequence came from a human donor with ulcerative colitis or Crohn's disease, or a healthy co-twin of an affected twin (not recorded which). The CDR3 is CASSVADRENAEQFF.